Each of the 6 T cell receptor beta chains below was sequenced from the same sample in a study of T cell responses to AZD1222 COVID-19 vaccine. TCRdb's copy holds only in-frame clones and misses some; the assay was immunoSEQ multiplex PCR. This table holds some 180,000 clones, about 90% found once. The source material was peripheral blood, sampled 28 days after the second AZD1222 dose. Receptors originate from an adult who received the AZD1222 COVID-19 vaccine.

This chain joins TRBV4-2 and TRBJ2-7, with D uncertain. Germline V gene lookup returns CDR1 LGHNA and CDR2 YNFKEQ. CDR3 length: 15 amino acids. V lost 1 base and J lost 3, with 13 bases in between. CDR3 bases: TGTGCCAGCAGCCAAGCATTTACGGCCGTCTACGAGCAGTACTTC. This codes for CASSQAFTAVYEQYF.

The rearrangement links TRBV18 to TRBJ1-3; D not certain. CDR3 size: 11 residues. V lost 3 bases to trimming and J lost 8 bases, with 5 bases between them. Germline values: CDR1 KGHSH, CDR2 LQKENI. The CDR3 DNA reads as TGTGCCAGCTCACCGGGCGACACCATATATTTT. Translation: CASSPGDTIYF.

The chain combines TRBV10-3 with TRBJ2-1; 8 nucleotides agree with TRBD1. The CDR3 has 16 residues. Trimming removed 1 base from V and 5 bases from J; junction bases left unmatched: 7. Germline V gives CDR1 ENHRY, CDR2 SYGVKD. The CDR3: CAISEFAGGGNNEQFF. The DNA of the CDR3 is TGTGCCATCAGTGAGTTTGCAGGGGGCGGGAACAATGAGCAGTTCTTC.

This rearrangement joins TRBV7-2 to TRBJ1-5; D possibly corresponds to TRBD1 (6 bases). V lost 2 bases and J lost 3, with 11 bases in between. This CDR3 spans 15 amino acids. Per germline, CDR1 SGHTA and CDR2 FQGNSA. CDR3 residues: CASSLSGQNNQPQHF. In DNA form, the CDR3 reads TGTGCCAGCAGCTTATCCGGACAGAACAATCAGCCCCAGCATTTT.

The rearrangement links TRBV6-5 to TRBJ1-2, with D possibly being TRBD1 (6 bases). Germline CDR1 and CDR2: MNHEY and SVGAGI. The CDR3 runs to 14 residues. Trimming cost V 6 bases and J 0 bases, with 11 bases left between them. This CDR3 is CASRGTLPNYGYTF. CDR3 nucleotides: TGTGCCAGCAGGGGGACACTACCTAACTATGGCTACACCTTC.

The genes are TRBV27 and TRBJ1-3; D is possibly TRBD1 (5 bases). This CDR3 has 14 amino acids. Germline-derived CDR1 and CDR2 are MNHEY and SMNVEV (reference sequence). Trimming shortened V by 2 bases and J by 11 bases, and 16 bases separated the two germline ends. The CDR3 nucleotides read TGTGCCAGCAGTTTAACAGGAACCTTACCCCCCATATATTTT. It specifies CASSLTGTLPPIYF.